These T cell receptor beta chains were read from a single sample in a study of shared clonotypes between healthy human individuals. Assay used: immunoSEQ multiplex PCR; TCRdb lists only in-frame clones, some missing. This sample has about 2 million clones; about 95% occur once, and the top ten carry roughly 1%. Material: naive CD8+ T cells sorted from blood. The receptors come from a man between 18 and 35 years old in good health. Each CDR3 is given with its conserved first and last residue. The D gene is left open where the match is weak. Clone size, where shown, is once, few, many, or a class for clones that have expanded.

>.|TRBV19|.|TRBJ1-1
TGTGCCAGTAAGGTCTTGGGGAACACTGAAGCTTTCTTT
CASKVLGNTEAFF
>few|TRBV7-9|TRBD2|TRBJ2-3
TGTGCCAGCAGCCTAGGGACTAGCGGGGGAGATACGCAGTATTTT
CASSLGTSGGDTQYF
>.|TRBV5-4|.|TRBJ1-2
TGTGCCAGCAGCTTGGGTCCAGGAGGGGCATTTAACTATGGCTACACCTTC
CASSLGPGGAFNYGYTF
>.|TRBV13|.|TRBJ2-7
TGTGCCAGCAGCCCGAGGGGACACTACGAGCAGTACTTC
CASSPRGHYEQYF
>once|TRBV2|TRBD1|TRBJ2-3
TGTGCCAGCAGTGCGGACAGGGGAGAGGCAGATACGCAGTATTTT
CASSADRGEADTQYF
>.|TRBV11-2|TRBD1|TRBJ1-1
TGTGCCAGCAGCTTAGTCCACACAGGGGGACCGAATGAAGCTTTCTTT
CASSLVHTGGPNEAFF
>.|TRBV19|TRBD2|TRBJ2-1
TGTGCCAGCCTACCCAACCCAGGACTAGCCCCCGAGCAGTTCTTC
CASLPNPGLAPEQFF
>.|TRBV19|.|TRBJ1-1
TGTGCCAGTAGTCTCGAAGTTGAGGCCCCTGAAGCTTTCTTT
CASSLEVEAPEAFF
>once|TRBV9|.|TRBJ2-3
TGTGCCAGCAGCGTTGGCCGCGGGGCCACAGATACGCAGTATTTT
CASSVGRGATDTQYF
>.|TRBV7-6|.|TRBJ2-5
TGTGCCAGCAGCTTAGCGTGGGGTGAGCAAGAGACCCAGTACTTC
CASSLAWGEQETQYF
>.|TRBV19|.|TRBJ1-5
TGTGCCAGTAGCACGGACATTCTGGAGTTTGGCAATCAGCCCCAGCATTTT
CASSTDILEFGNQPQHF
>.|TRBV5-4|TRBD1|TRBJ2-7
TGTGCCAGCACTCGACAGGGCCCGGGATACGAGCAGTACTTC
CASTRQGPGYEQYF
>.|TRBV5-1|.|TRBJ2-5
TGCGCCAGCAGCTATCCTCGGACAGACTTCCAAGAGACCCAGTACTTC
CASSYPRTDFQETQYF
>.|TRBV2|TRBD2|TRBJ2-7
TGTGCCAGCAGTGAAACGGCTAGCGGTCACTACGAGCAGTACTTC
CASSETASGHYEQYF
>few|TRBV19|.|TRBJ2-2
TGTGCCAGTCTTCGAAGAAACACCGGGGAGCTGTTTTTT
CASLRRNTGELFF
>.|TRBV4-2|.|TRBJ2-6
TGTGCCAGCAGCCAAGAAGGCGGAACGGGGGCCAACGTCCTGACTTTC
CASSQEGGTGANVLTF
>.|TRBV11-2|TRBD1|TRBJ2-7
TGTGCCAGCAGCCCGGGACAGGGGAACTCCTACGAGCAGTACTTC
CASSPGQGNSYEQYF
>.|TRBV6-5|.|TRBJ2-7
TGTGCCAGCAGCACAGGGAGGCAGGGCTCCTACGAGCAGTACTTC
CASSTGRQGSYEQYF
>few|TRBV5-6|TRBD1|TRBJ2-7
TGTGCCAGCAGCTCCGGGACAGGCTACGAGCAGTACTTC
CASSSGTGYEQYF
>.|TRBV4-3|.|TRBJ1-2
TGCGCCAGCAGCCAACATCCATCAGGGGCTGAAAGCTATGGCTACACCTTC
CASSQHPSGAESYGYTF
>.|TRBV4-1|TRBD2|TRBJ2-7
TGCGCCAGCAGCCGCGAAGTTGGGTCGGGACTAGCGGTGTACGAGCAGTACTTC
CASSREVGSGLAVYEQYF
>.|TRBV7-9|.|TRBJ1-1
TGTGCCAGCAGCCCTAGTATTGGGTTGAACACTGAAGCTTTCTTT
CASSPSIGLNTEAFF
>.|TRBV7-9|.|TRBJ2-5
TGTGCCAGCAGCTTGGACCCCGAGGAGACCCAGTACTTC
CASSLDPEETQYF
>.|TRBV28|TRBD2|TRBJ2-7
TGTGCCAGCAGGCCGACTAGCGGGGATTACGAGCAGTACTTC
CASRPTSGDYEQYF
>.|TRBV28|.|TRBJ2-7
TGTGCCAGCGGGGGCACGGTGGAGCAGTACTTC
CASGGTVEQYF
>.|TRBV4-1|.|TRBJ1-1
TGCGCCAGCAGCCTCTTCACAGGGTTAGGCACTGAAGCTTTCTTT
CASSLFTGLGTEAFF
>once|TRBV30|.|TRBJ2-7
TGTGCCTGGAGTGTTGGCGCAGGGGTTACCTACGAGCAGTACTTC
CAWSVGAGVTYEQYF
>.|TRBV6-6|.|TRBJ2-5
TGTGCCAGCAGCAGCATCCAAGAGACCCAGTACTTC
CASSSIQETQYF
>.|TRBV27|.|TRBJ1-5
TGTGCCAGCAGCCAAATGGGGGGCGATCAGCCCCAGCATTTT
CASSQMGGDQPQHF
>.|TRBV27|.|TRBJ2-1
.
CASSSSGTSSYNEQFF
>.|TRBV19|.|TRBJ1-2
TGTGCCAGTAGTACTGGGATCAGCTATGGCTACACCTTC
CASSTGISYGYTF
>.|TRBV10-1|.|TRBJ1-1
TGCGCCAGCAGTGAGTCCGGGCCGGGGAACACTGAAGCTTTCTTT
CASSESGPGNTEAFF
>.|TRBV4-3|.|TRBJ1-4
TGCGCCAGCAGCCCAGGGGACTCCGAAAAACTGTTTTTT
CASSPGDSEKLFF
>few|TRBV9|TRBD2|TRBJ2-1
TGTGCCAGCAGCGTAAATCTAGCGGGAGGGCCAGGTAATGAGCAGTTCTTC
CASSVNLAGGPGNEQFF
>.|TRBV4-1|.|TRBJ2-7
TGCGCCAGCAGCCTCACCCGCGAGAGGTACGAGCAGTACTTC
CASSLTRERYEQYF
>.|TRBV7-9|TRBD2|TRBJ2-1
TGTGCCAGCAGCTTCCGACTAGCGGGAGGGGACAATGAGCAGTTCTTC
CASSFRLAGGDNEQFF
>.|TRBV9|.|TRBJ2-3
TGTGCCAGCAGCGTACAGACAGCTAGCACAGATACGCAGTATTTT
CASSVQTASTDTQYF
>.|TRBV4-2|.|TRBJ1-1
TGTGCCAGCAGCCAGGGCGCCCGTGGGGGCTTAGACACTGAAGCTTTCTTT
CASSQGARGGLDTEAFF
>once|TRBV2|TRBD2|TRBJ2-2
TGTGCCAGCACCGGGACCCCCCGGGACTACGCCCCGGAGCTGTTTTTT
CASTGTPRDYAPELFF
>.|TRBV30|.|TRBJ1-2
TGTGCCTGGAGTGTACTTGGTCAGGGAGGCTACACCTTC
CAWSVLGQGGYTF
>.|TRBV18|.|TRBJ1-6
TGTGCCAGCTCACCAGAAGGGTCCTATAATTCACCCCTCCACTTT
CASSPEGSYNSPLHF
>once|TRBV5-5|.|TRBJ2-1
TGTGCCAGCAGCTTGACGGAAATTTACAATGAGCAGTTCTTC
CASSLTEIYNEQFF
>.|TRBV6-6|.|TRBJ1-1
TGTGCCAGCAAAGACGCTCGGGGACCGAACACTGAAGCTTTCTTT
CASKDARGPNTEAFF
>.|TRBV6-1|.|TRBJ2-7
TGTGCCAGCAGTCCACTAGCTGGCGAGCAGTACTTC
CASSPLAGEQYF
>.|TRBV4-1|.|TRBJ1-1
TGCGCCAGCAGCCAAAGTCAGCTCGAAGCTTTCTTT
CASSQSQLEAFF
>.|TRBV4-3|.|TRBJ2-2
TGCGCCAGCAGCCAAGTAATCGACGACACCGGGGAGCTGTTTTTT
CASSQVIDDTGELFF
>once|TRBV4-1|.|TRBJ2-7
TGCGCCAGCAGCCAGAGAGCCTTCTACGAGCAGTACTTC
CASSQRAFYEQYF
>.|TRBV30|.|TRBJ2-1
TGTGCCTGGAGTGTAGTGACTTTTAATGAGCAGTTCTTC
CAWSVVTFNEQFF
>.|TRBV19|.|TRBJ1-1
TGTGCCAGTCGAGGCACTGAAGCTTTCTTT
CASRGTEAFF
>.|TRBV6-6|TRBD1|TRBJ2-7
TGTGCCAGCAGTTACTCGTACAGGGGCGAGCAGTACTTC
CASSYSYRGEQYF
>few|TRBV7-8|.|TRBJ1-6
TGTGCCAGCAGCAACCGGGACGCAGCCTATTCACCCCTCCACTTT
CASSNRDAAYSPLHF
>once|TRBV4-3|.|TRBJ2-3
TGCGCCAGCAGCCAAGCAGGGGACCCTCCGCGATCTAGCACAGATACGCAGTATTTT
CASSQAGDPPRSSTDTQYF
>.|TRBV2|.|TRBJ2-3
TGTGCCAGCAAAATGACAGGAGATACGCAGTATTTT
CASKMTGDTQYF
>.|TRBV7-9|.|TRBJ2-7
TGTGCCAGCAGCTTACCTGGGAGGAGCTCCTACGAGCAGTACTTC
CASSLPGRSSYEQYF
>.|TRBV18|.|TRBJ2-3
TGTGCCAGCTCGCGGGGACAGTCTAGCACAGATACGCAGTATTTT
CASSRGQSSTDTQYF